The 24 T cell receptor beta chains below come from one sample, sequenced in a study of blood T cell repertoires in COVID-19. Clones were read by immunoSEQ multiplex PCR, and TCRdb kept only the in-frame ones, dropping some. The sample comprises about 300,000 clones, just under 90% of which are singletons, and 2.5% to 3.5% rests with the top ten. Specimen: PBMCs or T cells enriched from blood (not recorded which). The receptors were sampled from a woman in her forties or fifties who had been exposed to COVID-19.

This clone was seen only once. J is TRBJ1-6 and V is TRBV30, with D unclear. Germline values: CDR1 GTSNPN, CDR2 SVGIG (reference sequence). The germline V and J ends were trimmed by 2 bases and 7 bases, with 21 bases remaining between them. The CDR3 has 17 amino acids. CDR3 loop: CAWSPRTYRGKNSPLHF. CDR3 bases: TGTGCCTGGAGTCCGCGAACTTACCGAGGGAAAAATTCACCCCTCCACTTT.

This rearrangement joins TRBV30 to TRBJ2-5; no firm D call. V was cut by 5 bases and J by 5 bases, with 12 bases left in between. The germline V gene encodes CDR1 GTSNPN and CDR2 SVGIG (reference sequence). The CDR3 loop spans 12 amino acids. CDR3 bases: TGTGCCTGGGGTGGAGCGACGGAGACCCAGTACTTC. Translated: CAWGGATETQYF.

V is TRBV19 and J is TRBJ2-6, with TRBD1 matching over 11 bases. This CDR3 comprises 16 residues. The germline V gene has CDR1 LNHDA and CDR2 SQIVND (reference sequence). After removal of 8 bases from V and 0 bases from J, the junction contained 3 bases not matched to a gene. This CDR3 reads CASGGTGGSGANVLTF. The CDR3 DNA sequence: TGTGCCAGTGGGGGGACAGGGGGCTCTGGGGCCAACGTCCTGACTTTC. Complete variable domain (other parts from reference TRBV19 and TRBJ2-6): DGGITQSPKYLFRKEGQNVTLSCEQNLNHDAMYWYRQDPGQGLRLIYYSQIVNDFQKGDIAEGYSVSREKKESFPLTVTSAQKNPTAFYLCASGGTGGSGANVLTFGAGSRLTVL.

The genes are TRBV7-9 and TRBJ1-2; no clear D gene. Germline CDR1 is SEHNR and CDR2 is FQNEAQ (reference sequence). The germline V and J ends were trimmed by 2 bases and 12 bases, with 10 bases remaining between them. The CDR3 length is 11 residues. The CDR3 nucleotides are TGTGCCAGCAGCTTATTGACACAGCACACCTTC. Its translation is CASSLLTQHTF.

This rearrangement joins TRBV11-2 to TRBJ2-7; a possible D gene is TRBD2 (6 bases). The CDR3 extends over 14 amino acids. V lost 3 bases and J 2 bases, leaving 11 bases between the germline ends. The V gene's germline CDR1 is SGHAT and CDR2 FQNNGV. The CDR3 DNA follows: TGTGCCAGCAGCTTCGGGACTGCCGCCTACGAGCAGTACTTC. Translating it yields CASSFGTAAYEQYF.

J is TRBJ2-2 and V is TRBV3-1 (or the pseudogene TRBV3-2); 7 bases agree with TRBD2. Germline trimming cut 6 bases from V and 3 bases from J; bases unmatched to any gene: 7. This CDR3 has 15 residues. Germline assignment: CDR1 LGHDT and CDR2 YNNKEL (reference sequence). The CDR3 is CASRQAGVDTGELFF. In DNA, the CDR3 is TGTGCCAGCAGACAGGCGGGGGTGGACACCGGGGAGCTGTTTTTT.

The V and J genes are TRBV7-2 and TRBJ2-5; D perhaps matches TRBD2 (5 bases). The V end lost 4 bases, the J end lost 5 bases, and 20 bases lay between the germline ends. The CDR3 totals 16 residues. Germline CDR1 is SGHTA and CDR2 is FQGNSA. CDR3 sequence reads: CASSSWVYRLTETQYF. CDR3 in DNA: TGTGCCAGCAGCTCCTGGGTTTATCGACTAACGGAGACCCAGTACTTC. Together with reference TRBV7-2 and TRBJ2-5, the CDR3 gives the full variable domain: GAGVSQSPSNKVTEKGKDVELRCDPISGHTALYWYRQSLGQGLEFLIYFQGNSAPDKSGLPSDRFSAERTGGSVSTLTIQRTQQEDSAVYLCASSSWVYRLTETQYFGPGTRLLVL.

This chain joins TRBV27 and TRBJ1-6; 9 bases are shared with TRBD1. V dropped 7 bases and J dropped 9; count of bases not matched to a gene: 10. This CDR3 spans 15 amino acids. The germline V gene has CDR1 MNHEY and CDR2 SMNVEV (reference sequence). In DNA form, the CDR3 reads TGTGCCAGCACCGCGCCCGGGACAGGGTTTTCACCCCTCCACTTT. Translated, it gives CASTAPGTGFSPLHF.

This clone was observed a single time. The V gene is TRBV3-1 (or the pseudogene TRBV3-2), the J gene TRBJ2-7, with D unclear. V lost 3 bases to trimming and J lost 2 bases, with 14 bases between them. Germline V CDR1 and CDR2: LGHDT, YNNKEL (reference sequence). The CDR3 contains 15 residues. In DNA, the CDR3 is TGTGCCAGCAGCCAGGGCTCCTTTGGCCCCTACGAGCAGTACTTC. Its translation: CASSQGSFGPYEQYF.

The chain combines TRBV4-1 with TRBJ2-3, with 8 bases lining up with TRBD2. There are 20 residues in the CDR3. Germline lookup yields CDR1 MGHRA and CDR2 YSYEKL. V lost 0 bases to trimming and J lost 5 bases; unmatched junction nucleotides: 19. The CDR3 nucleotides are TGCGCCAGCAGCCAAGATTTCGTTGGGTTCGGGGGGGGCTTAGTAGATACGCAGTATTTT. Its protein product is CASSQDFVGFGGGLVDTQYF.

V is TRBV2 and J is TRBJ2-3; 13 bases agree with TRBD2. J lost 4 bases, V lost 9 bases, and 10 bases had no gene match. The germline CDR1 and CDR2 sequences are SNHLY and FYNNEI. CDR3 length: 16 amino acids. Written as DNA, the CDR3 is TGTGCCAGGGCCGGGACTAGCGGGGCCCGACCAGATACGCAGTATTTT. Protein product: CARAGTSGARPDTQYF.

V is TRBV18 and J is TRBJ2-1; 10 positions match TRBD1. Trimming removed 2 bases from V and 7 bases from J; junction bases left unmatched: 11. Germline V gives CDR1 KGHSH, CDR2 LQKENI. The CDR3 sequence is 17 residues long. The CDR3 DNA reads as TGTGCCAGCTCACCATTACAACGGGACAGGGGTTGGAATGAGCAGTTCTTC. Its protein is CASSPLQRDRGWNEQFF.

V and J are TRBV14 and TRBJ2-1; maybe TRBD1 (5 bases). In germline, CDR1 is SGHDN, CDR2 FVKESK. The CDR3 runs to 12 residues. V was pared by 2 bases and J by 8 bases, with 7 bases between. CDR3 coding DNA: TGTGCCAGCAGCCAACAGGGCCATGAGCAGTTCTTC. It codes for CASSQQGHEQFF.

The chain links TRBV10-3 to TRBJ2-7; possibly TRBD1 for D (5 bases). This CDR3 has 17 amino acids. Germline values: CDR1 ENHRY, CDR2 SYGVKD. V lost 3 bases to trimming and J lost 0 bases, with 18 bases between them. Here the CDR3 reads CAISDKDITSGSYEQYF. In DNA form, the CDR3 reads TGTGCCATCAGTGATAAGGACATTACATCGGGCTCCTACGAGCAGTACTTC.

CDR3 nucleotides: TGTGCCAGCAGTTCGACTAGCGGGGGGCCCACAGATACGCAGTATTTT. Protein product: CASSSTSGGPTDTQYF. The rearrangement links TRBV6-9 to TRBJ2-3; 13 bases map to TRBD2. The length of the CDR3 is 16 residues. Germline V gene sequence: CDR1 MNHGY, CDR2 SVAAGI. J gave up 2 bases and V 4 bases, and 3 bases lay outside the gene matches.

This clone was detected once. This chain links TRBV28 with TRBJ1-1, with D perhaps TRBD1 (6 bases). Germline CDR1 is MDHEN and CDR2 is SYDVKM. The length of the CDR3 is 15 residues. Trimming removed 6 bases at V and 0 bases at J, with 14 bases between. The CDR3 coding sequence is TGTGCCAGCAGCCAGGGGCGTGGGGTGAACACTGAAGCTTTCTTT. Protein sequence: CASSQGRGVNTEAFF.

This clone was picked up a small number of times. This chain joins TRBV5-4 and TRBJ1-2; D is unresolved. Deletions cut 3 bases from V and 1 base from J, with 19 bases between. The CDR3 is 17 residues long. Germline V CDR1 and CDR2: SGHNT, YYREEE (reference sequence). The CDR3 DNA follows: TGTGCCAGCAGCTGGGCCTCGGGGAGCGGTTTTAACTATGGCTACACCTTC. Translation gives CASSWASGSGFNYGYTF.

The chain has TRBV5-1 and TRBJ2-3, with 8 positions matching TRBD1. Germline-derived CDR1 and CDR2 are SGHRS and YFSETQ. The trim removed 5 bases at V and 10 bases at J, leaving 12 bases unmatched. CDR3 length: 14 amino acids. The CDR3 bases are TGCGCCAGCAGACTCGGACAGGGCCCGGGGTCGCAGTATTTT. Translated: CASRLGQGPGSQYF.

This chain joins TRBV28 and TRBJ1-4, with D possibly being TRBD1 (6 bases). This CDR3 contains 16 residues. CDR1 is MDHEN, CDR2 SYDVKM, per germline. The V end was cut by 3 bases, the J end by 6 bases, with 17 bases between. The CDR3 DNA follows: TGTGCCAGCAGTTTTCATCGAGGGGGTCACGATGAAAAACTGTTTTTT. This codes for CASSFHRGGHDEKLFF.

In this sample, this clone turned up once. V is TRBV2 and J is TRBJ2-4; TRBD1 matches 10 bases. After removal of 6 bases from V and 0 bases from J, the junction contained 5 bases not matched to a gene. CDR1 and CDR2 from the germline V gene are SNHLY and FYNNEI. CDR3 length: 16 residues. The CDR3, as DNA: TGTGCCAGCAGAGAGACAGGGGGCCTAGCCAAAAACATTCAGTACTTC. Protein sequence: CASRETGGLAKNIQYF.

The V and J genes are TRBV3-1 (or the pseudogene TRBV3-2) and TRBJ2-3, with 11 bases that match TRBD2. CDR1 and CDR2 from the germline V gene are LGHDT and YNNKEL (reference sequence). V dropped 0 bases and J dropped 5; count of bases not matched to a gene: 4. The CDR3 extends over 16 amino acids. The CDR3 loop reads CASSQDFLAGGDTQYF. The CDR3 bases are TGTGCCAGCAGCCAAGATTTCCTAGCGGGGGGAGATACGCAGTATTTT.

The chain combines TRBV7-9 with TRBJ1-5; the match to TRBD1 covers 7 bases. Germline V gene lookup returns CDR1 SEHNR and CDR2 FQNEAQ (reference sequence). This CDR3 has 16 residues. V lost 5 bases and J lost 2; bases outside the gene matches: 9. CDR3 nucleotides: TGTGCCAGCAGCGGACCCGGGACAGCTGGCAATCAGCCCCAGCATTTT. It codes for CASSGPGTAGNQPQHF.

This clone occurred once. The chain uses TRBV6-1 and TRBJ2-7, with D perhaps TRBD1 (5 bases). In germline, CDR1 is MNHNS, CDR2 SASEGT. Trimming removed 0 bases from V and 1 base from J, with 13 bases in between. The CDR3 loop spans 16 amino acids. The DNA of the CDR3 is TGTGCCAGCAGTGAAGCCCCCTTGACAGATTCCTACGAGCAGTACTTC. Translated, it gives CASSEAPLTDSYEQYF.

The rearrangement joins TRBV6-1 to TRBJ2-5; D unclear. The CDR3 covers 14 residues. Germline loops: CDR1 MNHNS, CDR2 SASEGT. The V and J ends lost 2 bases and 1 base respectively, with 8 bases between them. As DNA, the CDR3 is TGTGCCAGCAGTGAACATGTTAGCCAAGAGACCCAGTACTTC. Translation: CASSEHVSQETQYF.